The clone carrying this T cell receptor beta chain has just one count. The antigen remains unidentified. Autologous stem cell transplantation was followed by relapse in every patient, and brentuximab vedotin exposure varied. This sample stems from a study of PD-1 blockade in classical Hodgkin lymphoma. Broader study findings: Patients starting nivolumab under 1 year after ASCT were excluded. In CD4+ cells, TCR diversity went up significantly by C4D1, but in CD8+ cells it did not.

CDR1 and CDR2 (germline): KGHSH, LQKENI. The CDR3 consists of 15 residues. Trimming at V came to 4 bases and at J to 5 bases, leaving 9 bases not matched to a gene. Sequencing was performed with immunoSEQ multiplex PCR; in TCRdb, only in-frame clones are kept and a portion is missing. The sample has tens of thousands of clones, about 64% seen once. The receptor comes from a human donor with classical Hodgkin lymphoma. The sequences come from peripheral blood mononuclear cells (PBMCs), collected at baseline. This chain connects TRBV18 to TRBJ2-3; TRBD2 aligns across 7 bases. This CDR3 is CASSQARPGGDTQYF. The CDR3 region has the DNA TGTGCCAGCTCACAGGCGCGACCGGGGGGAGATACGCAGTATTTT.